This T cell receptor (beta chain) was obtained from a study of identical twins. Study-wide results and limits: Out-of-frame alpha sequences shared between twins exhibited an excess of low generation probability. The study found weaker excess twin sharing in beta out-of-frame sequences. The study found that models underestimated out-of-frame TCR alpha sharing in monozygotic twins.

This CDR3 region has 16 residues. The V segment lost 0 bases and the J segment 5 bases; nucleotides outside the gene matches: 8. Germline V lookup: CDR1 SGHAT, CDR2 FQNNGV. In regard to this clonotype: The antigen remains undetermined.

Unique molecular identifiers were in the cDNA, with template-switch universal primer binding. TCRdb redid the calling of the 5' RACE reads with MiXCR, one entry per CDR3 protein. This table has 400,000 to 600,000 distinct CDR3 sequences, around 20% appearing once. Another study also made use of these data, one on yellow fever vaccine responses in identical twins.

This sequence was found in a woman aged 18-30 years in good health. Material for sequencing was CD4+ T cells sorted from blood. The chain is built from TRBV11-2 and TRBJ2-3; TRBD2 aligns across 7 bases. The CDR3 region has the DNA TGTGCCAGCAGCTTAGATTTATGGGCTAGCGGAGATACGCAGTATTTT. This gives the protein CASSLDLWASGDTQYF.